The 20 T cell receptor beta chains below were found in one sample sequenced in a study of blood T cell repertoires in COVID-19. Sequencing was performed with immunoSEQ multiplex PCR; in TCRdb, only in-frame clones are kept and a portion is missing. Counted here are a few hundred thousand clones, roughly 88% occurring once; the ten biggest clones make up 2.9%. The material sequenced was peripheral blood. The receptor set was obtained from a woman between 25 and 40 years old with COVID-19, enrolled during active disease.

The chain joins TRBV19 to TRBJ2-6, with 9 nucleotides matching TRBD1. The germline V gene encodes CDR1 LNHDA and CDR2 SQIVND (reference sequence). The length of the CDR3 is 16 residues. J gave up 4 bases and V 5 bases, and 6 bases lay outside the gene matches. The CDR3 sequence is CASSPGTGFGANVLTF. As DNA, the CDR3 is TGTGCCAGTAGTCCCGGGACAGGGTTCGGGGCCAACGTCCTGACTTTC.

The chain employs TRBV3-1 (or the pseudogene TRBV3-2) and TRBJ2-1; possible D gene TRBD2, 5 bases. V was clipped by 4 bases and J by 0 bases, with 7 bases between them. Germline-derived CDR1 and CDR2 are LGHDT and YNNKEL (reference sequence). The CDR3 extends over 14 amino acids. The CDR3 bases are TGTGCCAGCAGCCGGGAGCGCTCCTACAATGAGCAGTTCTTC. Its protein product is CASSRERSYNEQFF.

In this sample, this clone turned up once. This chain links TRBV19 with TRBJ2-1; the match to TRBD2 covers 8 bases. With 3 bases clipped from V and 7 bases from J, the junction kept 11 bases outside the gene matches. Germline V gives CDR1 LNHDA, CDR2 SQIVND (reference sequence). The CDR3 contains 16 residues. The CDR3 sequence: CASSMFSGSPGNEQFF. The CDR3 region has the DNA TGTGCCAGTAGTATGTTCAGCGGGAGCCCGGGAAATGAGCAGTTCTTC.

The chain uses TRBV28 and TRBJ1-1; 8 nucleotides match TRBD1. The CDR3 totals 12 residues. The V gene's germline CDR1 is MDHEN and CDR2 SYDVKM. V was pared by 4 bases and J by 10 bases, with 5 bases of the junction left unmatched. CDR3 DNA: TGTGCCAGCAGTTCTTCAGGGGGCTCAGCTTTCTTT. It encodes CASSSSGGSAFF.

This chain connects TRBV29-1 to TRBJ1-5; TRBD1 matches at 11 bases. Trimming at V came to 8 bases and at J to 6 bases, leaving 18 bases not matched to a gene. The germline CDR1 and CDR2 sequences are SQVTM and ANQGSEA. CDR3 length: 17 residues. The CDR3 coding sequence is TGCAGCCCATCAACCGGGCCTGGGACAGGGGGGACTCAGCCCCAGCATTTT. It is translated as CSPSTGPGTGGTQPQHF. The full variable domain, rest sourced from reference TRBV29-1 and TRBJ1-5, is SAVISQKPSRDICQRGTSLTIQCQVDSQVTMMFWYRQQPGQSLTLIATANQGSEATYESGFVIDKFPISRPNLTFSTLTVSNMSPEDSSIYLCSPSTGPGTGGTQPQHFGDGTRLSIL.

The chain employs TRBV7-3 and TRBJ2-3; TRBD2 matches at 10 bases. The CDR3 is 16 amino acids. J lost 3 bases, V lost 4 bases, and 7 bases had no gene match. Germline assignment: CDR1 SGHTA and CDR2 FQGTGA. For the CDR3, the DNA is TGTGCCAGCAGCTCCTCTAGCGGGAGAGCAACAGATACGCAGTATTTT. It encodes CASSSSSGRATDTQYF.

This chain joins TRBV10-3 and TRBJ2-1; 14 bases agree with TRBD2. The CDR3 is made up of 15 amino acids. Trimming removed 4 bases from V and 8 bases from J; junction bases left unmatched: 4. In germline, CDR1 is ENHRY, CDR2 SYGVKD. Here the CDR3 reads CAISGGTSGSHEQFF. CDR3 nucleotide sequence: TGTGCCATCAGTGGGGGGACTAGCGGGAGTCATGAGCAGTTCTTC.

V and J are TRBV5-1 and TRBJ2-5; D call uncertain. CDR3 size: 11 residues. CDR1 SGHRS and CDR2 YFSETQ come from the germline V gene. V was clipped by 6 bases and J by 0 bases, with 3 bases between them. The CDR3 reads CASTNQETQYF. DNA for the CDR3: TGCGCCAGCACCAACCAAGAGACCCAGTACTTC.

The chain links TRBV27 to TRBJ1-1; 7 nucleotides agree with TRBD1. CDR1 and CDR2 from the germline V gene are MNHEY and SMNVEV (reference sequence). This CDR3 comprises 14 residues. V shed 6 bases and J 1 base; nucleotides not matched to a gene: 5. CDR3 protein: CASRRGQSNTEAFF. DNA of the CDR3: TGTGCCAGCAGACGGGGACAGTCGAACACTGAAGCTTTCTTT.

Only one count was recorded for this clone. The chain uses TRBV5-5 and TRBJ1-2; unclear D gene. This CDR3 is built from 14 residues. Between the trimmed V and J ends, which lost 4 bases and 2 bases, there was a span of 12 bases. The germline gives CDR1 SGHKS, CDR2 YYEKEE (reference sequence). Here the CDR3 DNA reads TGTGCCAGCAGCCCAGGCGTCGTGAACTATGGCTACACCTTC. As protein: CASSPGVVNYGYTF.

The chain has TRBV7-9 and TRBJ1-1; no definite D call. V shed 5 bases and J shed 5 bases, with 18 bases lying between them. Per the germline V gene, CDR1 is SEHNR and CDR2 is FQNEAQ (reference sequence). The CDR3 extends over 15 amino acids. DNA of the CDR3: TGTGCCAGCAGCCCCGAGTGGGTAGGGAGAACTGAAGCTTTCTTT. It translates to CASSPEWVGRTEAFF.

For the CDR3, the DNA is TGTGCCAGTAGTATAGGTGGTGCGGACAGAGAGCCCCAGCATTTT. Its translation is CASSIGGADREPQHF. This chain connects TRBV19 to TRBJ1-5; TRBD1 is a possible D gene (6 bases). Germline CDR1 reads LNHDA; CDR2 reads SQIVND (reference sequence). Trimming stripped 1 base from V and 8 bases from J, with 15 bases between. This CDR3 comprises 15 residues.

This clone was counted a single time. V and J are TRBV9 and TRBJ2-3; TRBD2 aligns across 8 bases. In germline, CDR1 is SGDLS, CDR2 YYNGEE. The CDR3 runs to 14 residues. J was trimmed by 0 bases and V by 5 bases; bases with no gene match: 2. The CDR3 here is CASSGGRSTDTQYF. The CDR3 DNA reads TGTGCCAGCAGTGGCGGGAGGAGCACAGATACGCAGTATTTT.

This chain uses TRBV4-1 with TRBJ1-4; D gene unclear. Trimming took 4 bases from V and 8 from J, leaving 11 bases between them. This CDR3 region has 13 residues. Germline loops: CDR1 MGHRA, CDR2 YSYEKL. This chain's CDR3 is CASSLGSGEKLFF. The CDR3 bases are TGCGCCAGCAGCCTCGGGTCTGGCGAAAAACTGTTTTTT.

The genes are TRBV30 and TRBJ2-1; a possible D gene is TRBD2 (5 bases). In germline, CDR1 is GTSNPN, CDR2 SVGIG (reference sequence). The ends were cut back, 2 bases at V and 4 bases at J, with 18 bases in the middle. There are 16 residues in the CDR3. This chain's CDR3 is CAWSPPRRPGYNEQFF. Here the CDR3 DNA reads TGTGCCTGGAGTCCCCCTCGGAGGCCCGGATACAATGAGCAGTTCTTC.

This chain uses TRBV6-5 with TRBJ1-2; D remains unclear. Germline CDR1 MNHEY, CDR2 SVGAGI. Trimming shortened V by 9 bases and J by 5 bases, and 19 bases separated the two germline ends. CDR3 size: 14 residues. The CDR3 is CASATSGSFYGYTF. The DNA for the CDR3 is TGTGCCAGTGCTACGTCGGGGTCTTTTTATGGCTACACCTTC.

The CDR3: CASSYGGGNQPQHF. CDR3 sequence (DNA): TGTGCCAGCAGTTACGGGGGGGGCAATCAGCCCCAGCATTTT. The chain is built from TRBV6-5 and TRBJ1-5; a possible D gene is TRBD1 (5 bases). CDR1 MNHEY and CDR2 SVGAGI come from the germline V gene. V was clipped by 2 bases and J by 2 bases, with 7 bases between them. The CDR3 loop spans 14 amino acids.

Ten or more counts support this clone. This rearrangement joins TRBV27 to TRBJ2-7; 7 bases agree with TRBD1. After removal of 5 bases from V and 6 bases from J, the junction contained 10 bases not matched to a gene. Germline CDR1 is MNHEY and CDR2 is SMNVEV (reference sequence). This CDR3 comprises 14 residues. DNA for the CDR3: TGTGCCAGCAGTCCGACAGGGTCGAACGCCGAGCAGTACTTC. It translates to CASSPTGSNAEQYF.

The CDR3 coding sequence is TGTGCCAGCAGTGATAGAAAATATGGCTACACCTTC. It specifies CASSDRKYGYTF. The V gene is TRBV6-1, the J gene TRBJ1-2; no reliable D call. V lost 3 bases, J lost 5 bases, and 7 bases lay in between. This CDR3 has 12 residues. CDR1 and CDR2 from the germline V gene are MNHNS and SASEGT.

This clone was detected many times. The chain joins TRBV20-1 to TRBJ1-2; TRBD1 matches 7 bases. The CDR3 loop spans 11 amino acids. Germline CDR1 and CDR2: DFQATT and SNEGSKA (reference sequence). The CDR3, as DNA: TGCAGCGCACAGGGGCACTATGGCTACACCTTC. Translation gives CSAQGHYGYTF.